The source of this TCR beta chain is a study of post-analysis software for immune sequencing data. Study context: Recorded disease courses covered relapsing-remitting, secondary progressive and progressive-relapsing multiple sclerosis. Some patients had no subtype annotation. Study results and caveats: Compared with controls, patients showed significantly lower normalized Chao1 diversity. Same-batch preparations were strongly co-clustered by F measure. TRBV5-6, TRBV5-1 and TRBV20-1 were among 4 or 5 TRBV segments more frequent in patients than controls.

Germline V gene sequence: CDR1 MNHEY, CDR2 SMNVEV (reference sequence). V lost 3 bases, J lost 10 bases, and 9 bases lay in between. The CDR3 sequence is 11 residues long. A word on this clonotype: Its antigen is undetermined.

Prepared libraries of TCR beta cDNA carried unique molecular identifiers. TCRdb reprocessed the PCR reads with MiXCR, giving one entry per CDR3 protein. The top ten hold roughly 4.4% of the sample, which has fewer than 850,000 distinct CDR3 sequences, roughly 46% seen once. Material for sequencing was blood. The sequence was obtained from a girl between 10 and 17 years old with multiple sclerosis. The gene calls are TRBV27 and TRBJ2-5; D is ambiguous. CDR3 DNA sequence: TGTGCCAGCAGTTTCGGCGCAGTCCAGTACTTC. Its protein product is CASSFGAVQYF.